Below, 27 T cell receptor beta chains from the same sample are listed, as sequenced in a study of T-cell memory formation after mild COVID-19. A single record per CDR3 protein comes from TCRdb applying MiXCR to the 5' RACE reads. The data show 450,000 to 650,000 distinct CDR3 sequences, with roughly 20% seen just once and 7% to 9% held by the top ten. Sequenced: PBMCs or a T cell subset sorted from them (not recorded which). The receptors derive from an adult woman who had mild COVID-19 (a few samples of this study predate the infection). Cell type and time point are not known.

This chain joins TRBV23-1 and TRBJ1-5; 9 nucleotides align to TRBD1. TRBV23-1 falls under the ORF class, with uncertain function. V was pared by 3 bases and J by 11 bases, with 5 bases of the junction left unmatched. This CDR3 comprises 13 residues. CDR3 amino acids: CASSHRTGVAQHF. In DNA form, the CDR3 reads TGCGCCAGCAGTCATCGGACAGGGGTCGCCCAGCATTTT.

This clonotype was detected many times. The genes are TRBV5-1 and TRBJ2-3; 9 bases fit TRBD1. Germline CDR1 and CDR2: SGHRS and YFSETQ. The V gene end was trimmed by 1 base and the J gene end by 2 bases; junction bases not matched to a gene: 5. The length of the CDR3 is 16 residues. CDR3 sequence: CASSLMRTGDTDTQYF. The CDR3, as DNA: TGCGCCAGCAGCTTGATGAGGACAGGGGACACAGATACGCAGTATTTT.

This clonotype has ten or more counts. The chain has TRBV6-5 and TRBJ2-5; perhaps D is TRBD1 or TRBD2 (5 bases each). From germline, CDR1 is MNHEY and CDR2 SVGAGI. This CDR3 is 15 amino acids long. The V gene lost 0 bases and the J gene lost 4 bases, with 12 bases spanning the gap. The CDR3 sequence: CASSYSVGTGETQYF. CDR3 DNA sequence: TGTGCCAGCAGTTACTCTGTCGGGACGGGAGAGACCCAGTACTTC.

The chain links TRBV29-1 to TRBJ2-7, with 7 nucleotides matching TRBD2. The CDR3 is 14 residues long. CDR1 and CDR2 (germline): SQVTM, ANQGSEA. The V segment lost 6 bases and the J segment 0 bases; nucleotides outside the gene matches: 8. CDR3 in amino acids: CSVGGSRTSYEQYF. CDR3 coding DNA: TGCAGCGTGGGGGGGTCCCGGACCTCCTACGAGCAGTACTTC.

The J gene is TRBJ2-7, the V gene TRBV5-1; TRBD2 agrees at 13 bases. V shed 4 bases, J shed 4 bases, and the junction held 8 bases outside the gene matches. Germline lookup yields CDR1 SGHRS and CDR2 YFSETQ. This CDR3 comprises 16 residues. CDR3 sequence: CASSEKGLAGPYEQYF. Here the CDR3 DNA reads TGCGCCAGCAGCGAGAAGGGACTAGCGGGACCATACGAGCAGTACTTC. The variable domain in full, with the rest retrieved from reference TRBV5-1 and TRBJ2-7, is KAGVTQTPRYLIKTRGQQVTLSCSPISGHRSVSWYQQTPGQGLQFLFEYFSETQRNKGNFPGRFSGRQFSNSRSEMNVSTLELGDSALYLCASSEKGLAGPYEQYFGPGTRLTVT.

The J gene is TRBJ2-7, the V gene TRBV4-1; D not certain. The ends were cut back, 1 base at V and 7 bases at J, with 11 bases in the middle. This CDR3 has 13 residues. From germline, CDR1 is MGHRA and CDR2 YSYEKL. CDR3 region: CASSQVYNAEQYF. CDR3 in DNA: TGCGCCAGCAGCCAAGTGTACAACGCAGAGCAGTACTTC.

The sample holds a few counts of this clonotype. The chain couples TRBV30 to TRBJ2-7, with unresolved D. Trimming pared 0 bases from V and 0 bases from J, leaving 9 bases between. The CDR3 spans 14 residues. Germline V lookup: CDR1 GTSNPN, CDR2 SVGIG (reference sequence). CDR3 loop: CAWSVLGNSYEQYF. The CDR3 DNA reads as TGTGCCTGGAGTGTACTGGGCAACTCCTACGAGCAGTACTTC.

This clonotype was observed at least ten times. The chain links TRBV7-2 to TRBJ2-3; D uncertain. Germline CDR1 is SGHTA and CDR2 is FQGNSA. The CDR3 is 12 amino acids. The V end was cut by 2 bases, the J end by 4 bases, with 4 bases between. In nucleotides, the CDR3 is TGTGCCAGCAGCTTACAAGCAGATACGCAGTATTTT. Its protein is CASSLQADTQYF.

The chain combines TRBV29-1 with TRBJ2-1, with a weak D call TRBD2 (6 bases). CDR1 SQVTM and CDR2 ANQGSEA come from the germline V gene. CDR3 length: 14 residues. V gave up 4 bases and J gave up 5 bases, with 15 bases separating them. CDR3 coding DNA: TGCAGCGTTGGTGTGACTAGAGGGAACAATGAGCAGTTCTTC. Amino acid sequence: CSVGVTRGNNEQFF.

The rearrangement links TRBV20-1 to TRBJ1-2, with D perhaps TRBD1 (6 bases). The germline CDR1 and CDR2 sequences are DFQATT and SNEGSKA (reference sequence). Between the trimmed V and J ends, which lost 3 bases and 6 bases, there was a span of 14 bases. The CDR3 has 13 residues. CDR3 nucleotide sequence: TGCAGTGCTAGGGGCCGGGGGCTTCATGGCTACACCTTC. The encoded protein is CSARGRGLHGYTF.

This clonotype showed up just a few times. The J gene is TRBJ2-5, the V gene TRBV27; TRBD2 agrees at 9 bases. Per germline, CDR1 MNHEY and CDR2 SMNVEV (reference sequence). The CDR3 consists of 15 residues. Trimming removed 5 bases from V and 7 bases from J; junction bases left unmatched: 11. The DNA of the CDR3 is TGTGCCAGCAGTAAGGCGGGGGGGCGGCAGGCGACCCAGTACTTC. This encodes CASSKAGGRQATQYF.

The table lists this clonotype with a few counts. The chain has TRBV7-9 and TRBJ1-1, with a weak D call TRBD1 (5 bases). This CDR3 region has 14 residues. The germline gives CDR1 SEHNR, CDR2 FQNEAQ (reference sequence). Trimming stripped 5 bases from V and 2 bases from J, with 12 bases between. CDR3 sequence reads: CASSQGGVNTEAFF. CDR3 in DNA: TGTGCCAGCAGCCAGGGTGGGGTTAACACTGAAGCTTTCTTT. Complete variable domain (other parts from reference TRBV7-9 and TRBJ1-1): DTGVSQNPRHKITKRGQNVTFRCDPISEHNRLYWYRQTLGQGPEFLTYFQNEAQLEKSRLLSDRFSAERPKGSFSTLEIQRTEQGDSAMYLCASSQGGVNTEAFFGQGTRLTVV.

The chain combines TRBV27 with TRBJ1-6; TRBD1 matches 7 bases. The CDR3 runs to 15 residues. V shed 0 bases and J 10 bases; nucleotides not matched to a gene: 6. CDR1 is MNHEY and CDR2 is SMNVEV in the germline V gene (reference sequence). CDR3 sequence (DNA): TGTGCCAGCAGTTTATCTGGACAGGTCGGGTCACCCCTCCACTTT. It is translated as CASSLSGQVGSPLHF.

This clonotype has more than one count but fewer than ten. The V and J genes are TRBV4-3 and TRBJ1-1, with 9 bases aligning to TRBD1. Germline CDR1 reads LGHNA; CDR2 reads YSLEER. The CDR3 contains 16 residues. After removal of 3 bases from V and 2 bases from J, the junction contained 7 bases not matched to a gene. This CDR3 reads CASSQTRTGANTEAFF. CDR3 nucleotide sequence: TGCGCCAGCAGCCAGACGAGGACAGGGGCTAACACTGAAGCTTTCTTT.

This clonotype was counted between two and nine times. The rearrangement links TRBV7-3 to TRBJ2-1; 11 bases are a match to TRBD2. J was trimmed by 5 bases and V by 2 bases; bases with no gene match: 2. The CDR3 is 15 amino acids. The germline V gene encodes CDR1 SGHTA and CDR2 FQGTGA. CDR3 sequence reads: CASSLLAGGHNEQFF. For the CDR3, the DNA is TGTGCCAGCAGCTTATTAGCGGGAGGGCACAATGAGCAGTTCTTC.

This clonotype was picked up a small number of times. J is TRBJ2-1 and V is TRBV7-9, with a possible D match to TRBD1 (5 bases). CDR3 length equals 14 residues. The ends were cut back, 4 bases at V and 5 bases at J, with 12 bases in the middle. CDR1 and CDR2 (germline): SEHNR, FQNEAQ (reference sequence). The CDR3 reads CASSSSTVNNEQFF. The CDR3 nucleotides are TGTGCCAGCAGCTCGTCGACAGTTAACAATGAGCAGTTCTTC.

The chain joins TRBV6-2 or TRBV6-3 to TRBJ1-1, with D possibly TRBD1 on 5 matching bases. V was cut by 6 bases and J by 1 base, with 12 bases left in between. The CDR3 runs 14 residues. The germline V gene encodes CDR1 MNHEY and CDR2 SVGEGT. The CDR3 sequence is CASRAAGQNTEAFF. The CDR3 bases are TGTGCCAGCAGGGCGGCAGGGCAGAACACTGAAGCTTTCTTT.

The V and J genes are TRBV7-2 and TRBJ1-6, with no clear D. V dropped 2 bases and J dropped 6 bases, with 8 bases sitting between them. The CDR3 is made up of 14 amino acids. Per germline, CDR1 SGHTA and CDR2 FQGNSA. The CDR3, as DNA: TGTGCCAGCAGCTTAAGACGGATTAATTCACCCCTCCACTTT. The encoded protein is CASSLRRINSPLHF.

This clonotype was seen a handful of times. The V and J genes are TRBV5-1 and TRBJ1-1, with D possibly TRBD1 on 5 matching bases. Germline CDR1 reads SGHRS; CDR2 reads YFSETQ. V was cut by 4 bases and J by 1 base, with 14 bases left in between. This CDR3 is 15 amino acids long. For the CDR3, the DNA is TGCGCCAGCAGCCAATTGGGACCGCAGAACACTGAAGCTTTCTTT. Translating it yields CASSQLGPQNTEAFF. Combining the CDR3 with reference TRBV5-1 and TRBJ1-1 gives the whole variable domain KAGVTQTPRYLIKTRGQQVTLSCSPISGHRSVSWYQQTPGQGLQFLFEYFSETQRNKGNFPGRFSGRQFSNSRSEMNVSTLELGDSALYLCASSQLGPQNTEAFFGQGTRLTVV.

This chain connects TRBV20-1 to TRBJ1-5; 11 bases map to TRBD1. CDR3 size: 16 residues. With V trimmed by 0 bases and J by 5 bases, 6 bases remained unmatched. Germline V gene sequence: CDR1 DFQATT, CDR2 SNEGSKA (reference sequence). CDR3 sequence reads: CSARDLRDRGYQPQHF. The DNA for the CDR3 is TGCAGTGCTAGAGATCTTCGGGACAGGGGGTATCAGCCCCAGCATTTT.

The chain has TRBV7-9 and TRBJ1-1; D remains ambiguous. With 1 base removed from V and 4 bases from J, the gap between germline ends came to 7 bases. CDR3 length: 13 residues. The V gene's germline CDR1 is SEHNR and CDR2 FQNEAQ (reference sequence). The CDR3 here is CASSLGLGTEAFF. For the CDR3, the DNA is TGTGCCAGCAGCTTAGGGTTGGGCACTGAAGCTTTCTTT.

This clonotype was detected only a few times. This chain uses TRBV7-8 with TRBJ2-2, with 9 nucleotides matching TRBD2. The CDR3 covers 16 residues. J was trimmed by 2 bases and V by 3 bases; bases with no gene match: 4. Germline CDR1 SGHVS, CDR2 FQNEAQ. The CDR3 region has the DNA TGTGCCAGCAGCTTTGGCGGGAGGGCTAACACCGGGGAGCTGTTTTTT. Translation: CASSFGGRANTGELFF. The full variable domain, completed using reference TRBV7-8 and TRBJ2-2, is GAGVSQSPRYKVAKRGQDVALRCDPISGHVSLFWYQQALGQGPEFLTYFQNEAQLDKSGLPSDRFFAERPEGSVSTLKIQRTQQEDSAVYLCASSFGGRANTGELFFGEGSRLTVL.

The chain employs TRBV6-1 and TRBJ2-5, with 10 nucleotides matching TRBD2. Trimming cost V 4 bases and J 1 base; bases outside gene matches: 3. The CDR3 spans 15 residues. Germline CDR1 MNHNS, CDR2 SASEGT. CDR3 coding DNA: TGTGCCAGCAGTGTTCTAGCGGGGGCCCAAGAGACCCAGTACTTC. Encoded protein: CASSVLAGAQETQYF.

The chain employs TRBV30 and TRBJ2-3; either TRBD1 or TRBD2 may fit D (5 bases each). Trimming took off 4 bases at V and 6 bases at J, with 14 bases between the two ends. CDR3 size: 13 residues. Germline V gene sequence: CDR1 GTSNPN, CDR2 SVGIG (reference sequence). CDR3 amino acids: CAWNRRERDTQYF. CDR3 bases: TGTGCCTGGAACCGCAGGGAGAGGGATACGCAGTATTTT.

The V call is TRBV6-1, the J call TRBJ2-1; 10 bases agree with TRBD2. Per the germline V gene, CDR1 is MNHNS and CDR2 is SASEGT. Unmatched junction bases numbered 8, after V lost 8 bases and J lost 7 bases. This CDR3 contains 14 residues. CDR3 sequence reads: CASSKRGGRNEQFF. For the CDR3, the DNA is TGTGCCAGCTCGAAGCGGGGGGGCCGGAATGAGCAGTTCTTC.

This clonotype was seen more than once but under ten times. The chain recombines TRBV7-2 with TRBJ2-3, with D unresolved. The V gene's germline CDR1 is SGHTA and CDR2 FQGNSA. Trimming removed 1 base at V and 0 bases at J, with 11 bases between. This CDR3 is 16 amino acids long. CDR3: CASSLGPLTSTDTQYF. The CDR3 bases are TGTGCCAGCAGCTTAGGGCCACTGACTAGCACAGATACGCAGTATTTT. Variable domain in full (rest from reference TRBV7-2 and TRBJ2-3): GAGVSQSPSNKVTEKGKDVELRCDPISGHTALYWYRQSLGQGLEFLIYFQGNSAPDKSGLPSDRFSAERTGGSVSTLTIQRTQQEDSAVYLCASSLGPLTSTDTQYFGPGTRLTVL.

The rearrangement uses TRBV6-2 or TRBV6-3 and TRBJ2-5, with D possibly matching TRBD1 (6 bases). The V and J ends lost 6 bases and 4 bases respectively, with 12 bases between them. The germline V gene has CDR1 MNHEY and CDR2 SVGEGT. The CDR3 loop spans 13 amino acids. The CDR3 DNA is TGTGCCAGCAGACCGACAGGCCCAGAGACCCAGTACTTC. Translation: CASRPTGPETQYF.